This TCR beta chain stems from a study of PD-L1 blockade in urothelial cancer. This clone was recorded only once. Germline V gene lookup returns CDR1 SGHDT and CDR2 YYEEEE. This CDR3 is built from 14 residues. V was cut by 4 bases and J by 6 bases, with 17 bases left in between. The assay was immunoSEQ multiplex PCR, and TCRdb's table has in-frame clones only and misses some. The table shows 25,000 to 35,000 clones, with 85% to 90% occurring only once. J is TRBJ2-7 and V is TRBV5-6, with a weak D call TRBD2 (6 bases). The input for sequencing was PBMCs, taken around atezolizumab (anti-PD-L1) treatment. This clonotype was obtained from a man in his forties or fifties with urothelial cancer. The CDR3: CASSPGGGLSEQYF. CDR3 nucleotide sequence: TGTGCCAGCAGCCCCGGCGGAGGGTTGAGCGAGCAGTACTTC.